A selection of T cell receptor beta chains follows, all from one sample in a study of shared clonotypes between healthy human individuals. Using immunoSEQ multiplex PCR, the repertoire was profiled, and TCRdb retains in-frame clones only, with some absent. The table lists hundreds of thousands of clones, around 72% of them singletons. The sequenced sample consisted of memory CD4+ T cells sorted from blood. These receptors were taken from a woman younger than 45 in good health. CDR3s include the opening cysteine and the closing phenylalanine or tryptophan. The order of the fields is V gene, J gene, clone size, D gene, CDR3 protein, CDR3 DNA. A D gene is named only where the DNA matches it firmly. Some rows mark clone size as missing; the rest say once, few, many or name a class of expanded clone.

v_gene: TRBV11-2
j_gene: TRBJ1-3
abundance: .
d_gene: .
CDR3aa: CASSLSRISGNTIYF
CDR3nt: TGTGCCAGCAGCTTAAGTCGAATCTCTGGAAACACCATATATTTT

v_gene: TRBV11-2
j_gene: TRBJ2-7
abundance: .
d_gene: TRBD1
CDR3aa: CASSRDRVVQYF
CDR3nt: TGTGCCAGCAGTCGTGACAGGGTGGTGCAGTACTTC

v_gene: TRBV4-1
j_gene: TRBJ2-2
abundance: few
d_gene: .
CDR3aa: CASSHGSKSANTGELFF
CDR3nt: TGCGCCAGCAGCCACGGGTCAAAATCAGCGAACACCGGGGAGCTGTTTTTT

v_gene: TRBV5-1
j_gene: TRBJ1-1
abundance: .
d_gene: .
CDR3aa: CASSLVAVNTEAFF
CDR3nt: TGCGCCAGCAGCTTGGTGGCAGTGAACACTGAAGCTTTCTTT

v_gene: TRBV5-4
j_gene: TRBJ2-1
abundance: .
d_gene: .
CDR3aa: CASSLGGTYYNEQFF
CDR3nt: TGTGCCAGCAGCCTTGGGGGGACTTATTACAATGAGCAGTTCTTC

v_gene: TRBV28
j_gene: TRBJ2-3
abundance: once
d_gene: .
CDR3aa: CASSLSGDYTDTQYF
CDR3nt: TGTGCCAGCAGTTTATCTGGTGATTACACAGATACGCAGTATTTT

v_gene: TRBV9
j_gene: TRBJ2-7
abundance: few
d_gene: .
CDR3aa: CASSVEALPYEQYF
CDR3nt: TGTGCCAGCAGCGTAGAGGCCCTCCCATACGAGCAGTACTTC

v_gene: TRBV5-5
j_gene: TRBJ2-1
abundance: .
d_gene: .
CDR3aa: CASSPPLALGQFF
CDR3nt: TGTGCCAGCAGCCCACCTCTGGCTCTAGGTCAGTTCTTC

v_gene: TRBV6-1
j_gene: TRBJ1-5
abundance: .
d_gene: .
CDR3aa: CASSEARGNQPQHF
CDR3nt: TGTGCCAGCAGTGAAGCGCGGGGGAATCAGCCCCAGCATTTT

v_gene: TRBV10-3
j_gene: TRBJ1-5
abundance: few
d_gene: .
CDR3aa: CAIKQEINQPQHF
CDR3nt: TGTGCCATCAAACAGGAGATCAATCAGCCCCAGCATTTT

v_gene: TRBV19
j_gene: TRBJ2-1
abundance: .
d_gene: .
CDR3aa: CASSMGTGYQFF
CDR3nt: TGTGCCAGTAGTATGGGGACGGGGTACCAGTTCTTC

v_gene: TRBV5-6
j_gene: TRBJ2-2
abundance: .
d_gene: .
CDR3aa: CASSPMWGENTGELFF
CDR3nt: TGTGCCAGCAGCCCTATGTGGGGAGAGAACACCGGGGAGCTGTTTTTT

v_gene: TRBV11-2
j_gene: TRBJ2-4
abundance: .
d_gene: TRBD2
CDR3aa: CASSFETSGVSTYF
CDR3nt: TGTGCCAGCAGCTTCGAGACTAGCGGGGTTAGTACGTACTTC

v_gene: TRBV28
j_gene: TRBJ1-5
abundance: .
d_gene: TRBD1
CDR3aa: CASSSGTGDLRDNQPQHF
CDR3nt: TGTGCCAGCAGTTCCGGGACAGGGGATCTTCGGGACAATCAGCCCCAGCATTTT

v_gene: TRBV6-5
j_gene: TRBJ2-7
abundance: .
d_gene: TRBD1
CDR3aa: CASSRPGQGAYEQYF
CDR3nt: TGTGCCAGCAGTCGCCCGGGACAGGGCGCCTACGAGCAGTACTTC

v_gene: TRBV1
j_gene: TRBJ2-3
abundance: .
d_gene: .
CDR3aa: CTSTQHSREETDTQYF
CDR3nt: TGCACCAGCACCCAACACTCGCGGGAGGAGACAGATACGCAGTATTTT

v_gene: TRBV5-1
j_gene: TRBJ1-6
abundance: few
d_gene: .
CDR3aa: CASSLEPSEGYSPLHF
CDR3nt: TGCGCCAGCAGCTTGGAGCCTAGTGAGGGTTACTCACCCCTCCACTTT

v_gene: TRBV7-3
j_gene: TRBJ2-7
abundance: once
d_gene: TRBD1
CDR3aa: CAALDRVHGTSYEQYF
CDR3nt: TGTGCCGCACTGGACAGGGTACACGGTACCTCCTACGAGCAGTACTTC

v_gene: TRBV5-1
j_gene: TRBJ2-2
abundance: few
d_gene: .
CDR3aa: CASSLMVGSGELFF
CDR3nt: TGCGCCAGCAGCTTGATGGTTGGGAGCGGGGAGCTGTTTTTT

v_gene: TRBV28
j_gene: TRBJ2-5
abundance: few
d_gene: TRBD1
CDR3aa: CASSLWDRGLPGERETQYF
CDR3nt: TGTGCCAGCAGTTTGTGGGACAGGGGACTACCCGGTGAGCGAGAGACCCAGTACTTC

v_gene: TRBV5-5
j_gene: TRBJ1-2
abundance: .
d_gene: .
CDR3aa: CASSASTMSPNYGYTF
CDR3nt: TGTGCCAGCAGCGCGTCCACCATGTCACCTAACTATGGCTACACCTTC

v_gene: TRBV4-2
j_gene: TRBJ2-3
abundance: .
d_gene: TRBD2
CDR3aa: CASSQVVGLGSPDTQYF
CDR3nt: TGTGCCAGCAGCCAAGTGGTTGGACTAGGGAGCCCAGATACGCAGTATTTT

v_gene: TRBV7-8
j_gene: TRBJ2-6
abundance: once
d_gene: TRBD2
CDR3aa: CASSLTSGRAGANVLTF
CDR3nt: TGTGCCAGCAGCTTAACTAGCGGGAGGGCTGGGGCCAACGTCCTGACTTTC

v_gene: TRBV6-5
j_gene: TRBJ2-7
abundance: .
d_gene: .
CDR3aa: CASSYSITASPREQYF
CDR3nt: TGTGCCAGCAGTTACTCCATCACTGCCTCTCCCCGCGAGCAGTACTTC

v_gene: TRBV27
j_gene: TRBJ1-5
abundance: .
d_gene: TRBD1
CDR3aa: CASSLRGTVNQPQHF
CDR3nt: TGTGCCAGCAGTCTTCGTGGGACAGTCAATCAGCCCCAGCATTTT

v_gene: TRBV4-1
j_gene: TRBJ2-1
abundance: .
d_gene: .
CDR3aa: CASSQDSALYNEQFF
CDR3nt: TGCGCCAGCAGCCAAGATTCGGCATTGTACAATGAGCAGTTCTTC

v_gene: TRBV23-1
j_gene: TRBJ2-2
abundance: .
d_gene: .
CDR3aa: CASSQLRLADGGELFF
CDR3nt: TGCGCCAGCAGTCAATTAAGGCTAGCTGATGGCGGGGAGCTGTTTTTT

v_gene: TRBV5-1
j_gene: TRBJ2-7
abundance: once
d_gene: .
CDR3aa: CASSLVAANREQYF
CDR3nt: TGCGCCAGCAGCTTGGTGGCGGCCAACCGGGAGCAGTACTTC

v_gene: TRBV6-5
j_gene: TRBJ2-7
abundance: .
d_gene: TRBD2
CDR3aa: CASSETSGTYEQYF
CDR3nt: TGTGCCAGCAGCGAGACTAGCGGAACCTACGAGCAGTACTTC

v_gene: TRBV18
j_gene: TRBJ2-7
abundance: many
d_gene: .
CDR3aa: CASSPAGPGEQYF
CDR3nt: TGTGCCAGCTCACCAGCGGGCCCTGGGGAGCAGTACTTC

v_gene: TRBV28
j_gene: TRBJ1-4
abundance: .
d_gene: .
CDR3aa: CASSFPKATNEKLFF
CDR3nt: TGTGCCAGCAGTTTTCCCAAGGCAACTAATGAAAAACTGTTTTTT

v_gene: TRBV5-1
j_gene: TRBJ2-3
abundance: .
d_gene: .
CDR3aa: CASSLTEGPTDTQYF
CDR3nt: TGCGCCAGCAGCTTGACCGAGGGGCCCACAGATACGCAGTATTTT

v_gene: TRBV11-2
j_gene: TRBJ2-7
abundance: .
d_gene: .
CDR3aa: CASSAPPLYEQYF
CDR3nt: TGTGCCAGCAGCGCACCTCCCCTCTACGAGCAGTACTTC

v_gene: TRBV28
j_gene: TRBJ2-1
abundance: .
d_gene: .
CDR3aa: CASNPPDGGSYNEQFF
CDR3nt: TGTGCCAGCAATCCGCCGGACGGGGGCTCCTACAATGAGCAGTTCTTC

v_gene: TRBV5-4
j_gene: TRBJ1-2
abundance: few
d_gene: TRBD1
CDR3aa: CASSPLFPGQGRTPYGYTF
CDR3nt: TGTGCCAGCAGCCCCCTCTTCCCGGGACAGGGGAGAACTCCCTATGGCTACACCTTC

v_gene: TRBV7-9
j_gene: TRBJ1-1
abundance: few
d_gene: .
CDR3aa: CASSLDGSSTEAFF
CDR3nt: TGTGCCAGCAGCTTAGACGGTTCGAGCACTGAAGCTTTCTTT

v_gene: TRBV30
j_gene: TRBJ1-4
abundance: .
d_gene: .
CDR3aa: CAWTSKENEKLFF
CDR3nt: TGTGCCTGGACCTCGAAAGAAAATGAAAAACTGTTTTTT

v_gene: TRBV6-6
j_gene: TRBJ1-2
abundance: once
d_gene: .
CDR3aa: CASSRQVGYTF
CDR3nt: TGTGCCAGCAGCAGACAGGTCGGCTACACCTTC

v_gene: TRBV7-2
j_gene: TRBJ1-4
abundance: .
d_gene: .
CDR3aa: CASSQIGGTNEKLFF
CDR3nt: TGTGCCAGCAGCCAGATCGGGGGAACTAATGAAAAACTGTTTTTT

v_gene: TRBV5-1
j_gene: TRBJ2-7
abundance: once
d_gene: .
CDR3aa: CASSFPLDPYEQYF
CDR3nt: TGCGCCAGCAGCTTTCCGCTGGATCCCTACGAGCAGTACTTC

v_gene: TRBV5-1
j_gene: TRBJ2-3
abundance: .
d_gene: .
CDR3aa: CASSQGDGSDTQYF
CDR3nt: TGCGCCAGCAGCCAGGGAGATGGCTCAGATACGCAGTATTTT

v_gene: TRBV11-2
j_gene: TRBJ2-1
abundance: many
d_gene: .
CDR3aa: CASSLATGNYNEQFF
CDR3nt: TGTGCCAGCAGCTTAGCGACTGGAAACTACAATGAGCAGTTCTTC

v_gene: TRBV2
j_gene: TRBJ1-5
abundance: .
d_gene: .
CDR3aa: CASSDARLNSNQPQHF
CDR3nt: TGTGCCAGCAGTGACGCCCGATTGAACAGCAATCAGCCCCAGCATTTT

v_gene: TRBV19
j_gene: TRBJ2-3
abundance: .
d_gene: .
CDR3aa: CASSRAHGDTQYF
CDR3nt: TGTGCCAGTAGTCGGGCCCACGGCGATACGCAGTATTTT

v_gene: TRBV11-2
j_gene: TRBJ2-7
abundance: .
d_gene: TRBD2
CDR3aa: CASRSIRQREVDEQYF
CDR3nt: TGTGCCAGCAGGTCAATCCGCCAGCGGGAGGTCGACGAGCAGTACTTC

v_gene: TRBV28
j_gene: TRBJ2-7
abundance: .
d_gene: .
CDR3aa: CASRPTGISYEQYF
CDR3nt: TGTGCCAGCAGGCCGACCGGGATATCCTACGAGCAGTACTTC

v_gene: TRBV6-5
j_gene: TRBJ1-5
abundance: .
d_gene: .
CDR3aa: CASKPGGHQPQHF
CDR3nt: TGTGCCAGCAAGCCCGGGGGGCACCAGCCCCAGCATTTT

v_gene: TRBV28
j_gene: TRBJ1-2
abundance: .
d_gene: TRBD1
CDR3aa: CASSLISPGGAGGYTF
CDR3nt: TGTGCCAGCAGTTTGATCTCGCCAGGGGGCGCCGGGGGCTACACCTTC